The 15 T cell receptor beta chains listed next were all sequenced from one sample in a study of T cell changes during pregnancy in multiple sclerosis. Sequencing used immunoSEQ multiplex PCR; TCRdb keeps in-frame clones, though not all of them. The sample yields about 35,000 clones, approximately 90% seen once. Material: CD4+ T cells from peripheral blood mononuclear cells, obtained in the third trimester of pregnancy. All receptors come from a female donor in good health, enrolled as a control in a pregnancy study.

This chain connects TRBV15 to TRBJ2-7, with D perhaps TRBD2 (6 bases). Trimming removed 11 bases from V and 5 bases from J, with 19 bases in between. The CDR3 is 13 residues long. Germline CDR1 LNHNV, CDR2 YYDKDF (reference sequence). CDR3 protein: CAVGRMRSDEQYF. The CDR3 region has the DNA TGTGCCGTTGGGAGGATGAGGTCAGACGAGCAGTACTTC.

CDR3 nucleotides: TGCGCCAGCAGCTTGGATTCTCGGGACAGGGAACGGGCTTTCTTT. It yields the protein CASSLDSRDRERAFF. The V gene is TRBV5-1, the J gene TRBJ1-1, with 9 nucleotides matching TRBD1. This CDR3 region has 15 residues. Per germline, CDR1 SGHRS and CDR2 YFSETQ. The V segment lost 0 bases and the J segment 11 bases; nucleotides outside the gene matches: 11.

The rearrangement joins TRBV2 to TRBJ2-1; TRBD1 aligns across 10 bases. Germline CDR1 is SNHLY and CDR2 is FYNNEI. J lost 4 bases, V lost 10 bases, and 4 bases had no gene match. CDR3 length: 13 residues. CDR3 amino acids: CATGTGVYNEQFF. CDR3 coding DNA: TGTGCCACCGGGACAGGGGTGTACAATGAGCAGTTCTTC.

The chain combines TRBV27 with TRBJ1-4; TRBD1 aligns across 8 bases. There are 17 residues in the CDR3. V trimming: 1 base; J trimming: 8 bases; junction bases outside the gene matches: 12. Germline V gives CDR1 MNHEY, CDR2 SMNVEV (reference sequence). The CDR3 here is CASSLYGRGQGREKLFF. CDR3 sequence (DNA): TGTGCCAGCAGTTTATATGGCAGGGGGCAAGGAAGGGAAAAACTGTTTTTT.

The V and J genes are TRBV11-2 and TRBJ2-5, with D unclear. Per the germline V gene, CDR1 is SGHAT and CDR2 is FQNNGV. This CDR3 has 14 amino acids. V was pared by 5 bases and J by 1 base, with 11 bases between. CDR3 bases: TGTGCCAGCAGCCCCCCCCTGTTCCAAGAGACCCAGTACTTC. Translation: CASSPPLFQETQYF.

The chain combines TRBV7-2 with TRBJ1-6; 7 nucleotides agree with TRBD1. Germline V gives CDR1 SGHTA, CDR2 FQGNSA. CDR3 length: 15 residues. Germline trimming cut 2 bases from V and 7 bases from J; bases unmatched to any gene: 5. The CDR3 region has the DNA TGTGCCAGCAGCTTAAGGGGGACAGAAAATTCACCCCTCCACTTT. Protein product: CASSLRGTENSPLHF. Full variable domain (rest looked up from reference TRBV7-2 and TRBJ1-6): GAGVSQSPSNKVTEKGKDVELRCDPISGHTALYWYRQSLGQGLEFLIYFQGNSAPDKSGLPSDRFSAERTGGSVSTLTIQRTQQEDSAVYLCASSLRGTENSPLHFGNGTRLTVT.

The rearrangement uses TRBV18 and TRBJ1-5; D remains unclear. There are 13 residues in the CDR3. With 2 bases removed from V and 7 bases from J, the gap between germline ends came to 9 bases. Looked up from germline, CDR1 is KGHSH and CDR2 is LQKENI. The CDR3 here is CASSPAGSQPQHF. The CDR3 DNA reads TGTGCCAGCTCACCAGCGGGGAGCCAGCCCCAGCATTTT.

The chain uses TRBV28 and TRBJ1-1; unclear D gene. The CDR3 is made up of 13 amino acids. Germline loops: CDR1 MDHEN, CDR2 SYDVKM. Trimming shortened V by 10 bases and J by 1 base, and 13 bases separated the two germline ends. The CDR3 protein is CATRGEWNTEAFF. CDR3 bases: TGTGCCACGCGCGGGGAATGGAACACTGAAGCTTTCTTT.

The gene calls are TRBV2 and TRBJ1-2; no definite D call. Trimming removed 9 bases from V and 4 bases from J, with 15 bases in between. This CDR3 is built from 13 residues. Germline V gives CDR1 SNHLY, CDR2 FYNNEI. CDR3 residues: CARTTDLGYGYTF. Written as DNA, the CDR3 is TGTGCCAGGACTACCGACCTGGGCTATGGCTACACCTTC.

V is TRBV18 and J is TRBJ2-3, with a weak D call TRBD2 (7 bases). The CDR3 covers 14 residues. V was trimmed by 8 bases and J by 3 bases, leaving 15 bases between them. Germline V gene lookup returns CDR1 KGHSH and CDR2 LQKENI. CDR3 sequence reads: CASKEGGHTDTQYF. DNA for the CDR3: TGTGCCAGCAAAGAGGGGGGGCATACAGATACGCAGTATTTT.

The gene calls are TRBV6-1 and TRBJ1-2; no clear D. The CDR3 extends over 15 amino acids. Germline CDR1 reads MNHNS; CDR2 reads SASEGT. Trimming took 1 base from V and 5 from J, leaving 14 bases between them. As DNA, the CDR3 is TGTGCCAGCAGTGAAGGAGGGCTACGAGGGTATGGCTACACCTTC. Translation gives CASSEGGLRGYGYTF.

This clone was seen a few times. V and J are TRBV9 and TRBJ1-5; 7 bases match TRBD1. Germline CDR1 and CDR2: SGDLS and YYNGEE. The CDR3 sequence is 14 residues long. The V segment lost 4 bases and the J segment 5 bases; nucleotides outside the gene matches: 6. The CDR3 reads CASSLRTGHQPQHF. As DNA, the CDR3 is TGTGCCAGCAGCTTACGGACAGGACATCAGCCCCAGCATTTT.

The rearrangement joins TRBV19 to TRBJ2-3, with 8 bases fitting TRBD1. In germline, CDR1 is LNHDA, CDR2 SQIVND (reference sequence). Germline trimming cut 3 bases from V and 5 bases from J; bases unmatched to any gene: 10. The CDR3 length is 16 residues. CDR3: CASSIPRTGNQDTQYF. The CDR3 coding sequence is TGTGCCAGTAGTATCCCTAGGACAGGGAACCAAGATACGCAGTATTTT.

The V call is TRBV27, the J call TRBJ1-6, with 7 bases lining up with TRBD1. The CDR3 has 15 amino acids. Germline V gives CDR1 MNHEY, CDR2 SMNVEV (reference sequence). The J segment lost 7 bases and the V segment lost 6 bases, leaving 9 bases of the junction unmatched. CDR3 sequence reads: CASSRGTEKNSPLHF. The CDR3 nucleotides read TGTGCCAGCAGCCGCGGGACAGAGAAAAATTCACCCCTCCACTTT.

The CDR3 DNA reads as TGCGCCAGCAGCCCACTGGGACTAATCAATGAGCAGTTCTTC. Translated, it gives CASSPLGLINEQFF. The chain is built from TRBV4-1 and TRBJ2-1, with 7 nucleotides matching TRBD2. This CDR3 spans 14 amino acids. Germline CDR1 reads MGHRA; CDR2 reads YSYEKL. J lost 6 bases, V lost 4 bases, and 6 bases had no gene match.